This T cell receptor (beta chain) appears in the sequencing data of a study of T cells in Graves' hyperthyroidism and ophthalmopathy. Whole-study context: Pretreatment peripheral blood was obtained at initial diagnosis.

Patients with uncontrolled infections, other autoimmune diseases, pregnancy or lactation were excluded. Amplified regions were TCR beta CDR3 sequences from RNA transcripts. Initially, a first-round RT-PCR of the TCR CDR3 employed the HTBI primer set. One entry per CDR3 protein results from TCRdb running MiXCR on the multiplex PCR reads. Here the sample spans about 350,000 distinct CDR3 sequences, 12% to 15% being singletons. This clonotype turned up a few times. The length of the CDR3 is 16 residues. With V trimmed by 3 bases and J by 5 bases, 5 bases remained unmatched. The genes are TRBV12-3 or TRBV12-4 and TRBJ2-5; 14 bases map to TRBD2. The source material was blood. The sequence was collected from a woman aged 40 to 50 with Graves' ophthalmopathy. CDR3 residues: CASSFGTSGGGETQYF. For the CDR3, the DNA is TGTGCCAGCAGTTTTGGGACTAGCGGGGGCGGGGAGACCCAGTACTTC.